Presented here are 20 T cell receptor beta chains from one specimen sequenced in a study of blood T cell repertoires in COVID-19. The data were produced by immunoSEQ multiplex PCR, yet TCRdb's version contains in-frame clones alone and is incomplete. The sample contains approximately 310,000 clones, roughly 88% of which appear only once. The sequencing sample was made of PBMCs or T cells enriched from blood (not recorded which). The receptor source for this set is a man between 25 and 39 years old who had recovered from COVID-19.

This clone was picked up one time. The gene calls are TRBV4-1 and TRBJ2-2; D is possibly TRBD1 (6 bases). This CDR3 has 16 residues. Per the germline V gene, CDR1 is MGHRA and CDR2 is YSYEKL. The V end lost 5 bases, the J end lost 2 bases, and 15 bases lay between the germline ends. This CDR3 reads CASSFRDTANTGELFF. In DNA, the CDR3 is TGCGCCAGCAGCTTCCGGGACACGGCCAACACCGGGGAGCTGTTTTTT.

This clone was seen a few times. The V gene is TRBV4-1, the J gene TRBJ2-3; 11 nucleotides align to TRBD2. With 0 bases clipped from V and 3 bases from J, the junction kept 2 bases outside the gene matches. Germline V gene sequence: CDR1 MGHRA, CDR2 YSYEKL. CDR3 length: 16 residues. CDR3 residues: CASSQDSSGGTDTQYF. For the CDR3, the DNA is TGCGCCAGCAGCCAAGATTCTAGCGGGGGGACAGATACGCAGTATTTT.

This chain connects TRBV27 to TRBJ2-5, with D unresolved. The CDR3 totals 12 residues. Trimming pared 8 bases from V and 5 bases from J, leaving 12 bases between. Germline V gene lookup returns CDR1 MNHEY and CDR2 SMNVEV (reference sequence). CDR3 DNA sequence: TGTGCCAGCGGATTAATGAGGGAGACCCAGTACTTC. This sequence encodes CASGLMRETQYF.

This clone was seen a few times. As DNA, the CDR3 is TGTGCCAGCAGCTTAATCGGGACAGGTCATTACAATGAGCAGTTCTTC. This sequence encodes CASSLIGTGHYNEQFF. V gene TRBV7-3 combines with J gene TRBJ2-1; 8 nucleotides line up with TRBD1. Trimming cost V 1 base and J 4 bases; bases outside gene matches: 6. Germline V gene lookup returns CDR1 SGHTA and CDR2 FQGTGA. This CDR3 contains 16 residues. Based on the CDR3 plus reference TRBV7-3 and TRBJ2-1, the full variable domain is GAGVSQTPSNKVTEKGKYVELRCDPISGHTALYWYRQSLGQGPEFLIYFQGTGAADDSGLPNDRFFAVRPEGSVSTLKIQRTERGDSAVYLCASSLIGTGHYNEQFFGPGTRLTVL.

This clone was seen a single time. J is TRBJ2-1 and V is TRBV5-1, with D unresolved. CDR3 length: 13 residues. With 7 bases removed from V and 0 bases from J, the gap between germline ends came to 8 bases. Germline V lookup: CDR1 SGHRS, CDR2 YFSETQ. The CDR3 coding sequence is TGCGCCAGCTCGAACAGCTCCTACAATGAGCAGTTCTTC. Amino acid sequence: CASSNSSYNEQFF.

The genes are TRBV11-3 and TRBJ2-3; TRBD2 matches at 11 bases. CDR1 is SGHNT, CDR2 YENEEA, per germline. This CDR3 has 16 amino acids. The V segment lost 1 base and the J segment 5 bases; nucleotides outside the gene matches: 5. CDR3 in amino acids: CASSLGTSGGGDTQYF. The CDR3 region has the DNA TGTGCCAGCAGCTTAGGAACTAGCGGGGGCGGAGATACGCAGTATTTT.

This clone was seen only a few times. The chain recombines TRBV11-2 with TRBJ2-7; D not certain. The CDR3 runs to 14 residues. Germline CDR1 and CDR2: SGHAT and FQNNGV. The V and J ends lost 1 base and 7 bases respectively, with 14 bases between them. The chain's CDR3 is CASSLGADIEEQYF. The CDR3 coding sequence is TGTGCCAGCAGCTTAGGCGCAGACATCGAAGAGCAGTACTTC.

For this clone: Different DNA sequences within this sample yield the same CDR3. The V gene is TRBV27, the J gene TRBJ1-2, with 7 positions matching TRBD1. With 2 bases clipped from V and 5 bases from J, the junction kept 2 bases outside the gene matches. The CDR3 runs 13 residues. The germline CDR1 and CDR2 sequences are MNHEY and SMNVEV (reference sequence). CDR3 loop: CASSLGTAYGYTF. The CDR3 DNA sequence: TGTGCCAGCAGTTTAGGGACAGCTTATGGCTACACCTTC.

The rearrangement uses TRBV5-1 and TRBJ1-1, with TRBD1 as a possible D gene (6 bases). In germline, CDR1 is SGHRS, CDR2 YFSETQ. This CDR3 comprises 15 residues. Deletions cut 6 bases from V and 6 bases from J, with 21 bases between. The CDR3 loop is CASTPGDVHFAEAFF. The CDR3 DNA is TGCGCCAGCACTCCAGGGGACGTACACTTCGCTGAAGCTTTCTTT.

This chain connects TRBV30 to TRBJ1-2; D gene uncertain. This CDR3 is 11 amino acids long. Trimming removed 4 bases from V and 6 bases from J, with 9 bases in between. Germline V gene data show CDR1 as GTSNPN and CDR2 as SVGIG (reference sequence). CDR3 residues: CAWISGNGYTF. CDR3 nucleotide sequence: TGTGCCTGGATTTCGGGGAATGGCTACACCTTC.

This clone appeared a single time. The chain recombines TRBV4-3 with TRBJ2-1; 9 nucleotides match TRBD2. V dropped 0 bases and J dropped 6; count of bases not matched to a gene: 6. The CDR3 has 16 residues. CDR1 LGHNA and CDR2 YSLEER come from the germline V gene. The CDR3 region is CASSQDLRGGANEQFF. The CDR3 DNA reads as TGCGCCAGCAGCCAAGATCTCCGCGGGGGGGCCAATGAGCAGTTCTTC.

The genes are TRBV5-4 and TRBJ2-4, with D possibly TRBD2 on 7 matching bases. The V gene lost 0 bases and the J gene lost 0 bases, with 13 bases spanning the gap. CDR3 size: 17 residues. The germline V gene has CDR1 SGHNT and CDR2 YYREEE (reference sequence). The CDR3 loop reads CASSLGGGAVAKNIQYF. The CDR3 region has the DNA TGTGCCAGCAGCTTGGGTGGGGGGGCGGTAGCCAAAAACATTCAGTACTTC. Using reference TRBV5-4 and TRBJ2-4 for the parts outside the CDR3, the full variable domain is ETGVTQSPTHLIKTRGQQVTLRCSSQSGHNTVSWYQQALGQGPQFIFQYYREEENGRGNFPPRFSGLQFPNYSSELNVNALELDDSALYLCASSLGGGAVAKNIQYFGAGTRLSVL.

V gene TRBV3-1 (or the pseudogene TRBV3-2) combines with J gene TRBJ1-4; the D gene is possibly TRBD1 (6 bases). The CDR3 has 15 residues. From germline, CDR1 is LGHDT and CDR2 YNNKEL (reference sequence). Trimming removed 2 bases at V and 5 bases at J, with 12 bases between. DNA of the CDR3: TGTGCCAGCAGCCAAAGCGGGGGGCGCAATGAAAAACTGTTTTTT. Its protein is CASSQSGGRNEKLFF.

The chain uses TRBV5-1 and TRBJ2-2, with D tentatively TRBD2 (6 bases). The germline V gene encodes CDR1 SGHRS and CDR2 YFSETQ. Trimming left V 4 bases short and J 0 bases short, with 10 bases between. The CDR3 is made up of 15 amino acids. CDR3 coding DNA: TGCGCCAGCAGCCCTGGCGGGGCGAACACCGGGGAGCTGTTTTTT. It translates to CASSPGGANTGELFF.

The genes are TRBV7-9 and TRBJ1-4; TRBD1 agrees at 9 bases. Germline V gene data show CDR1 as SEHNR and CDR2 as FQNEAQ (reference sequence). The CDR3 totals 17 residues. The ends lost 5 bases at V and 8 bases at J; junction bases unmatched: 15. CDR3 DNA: TGTGCCAGCAGCAGAGGACAGGGGAGGTCGGATTCGGAAAAACTGTTTTTT. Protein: CASSRGQGRSDSEKLFF.

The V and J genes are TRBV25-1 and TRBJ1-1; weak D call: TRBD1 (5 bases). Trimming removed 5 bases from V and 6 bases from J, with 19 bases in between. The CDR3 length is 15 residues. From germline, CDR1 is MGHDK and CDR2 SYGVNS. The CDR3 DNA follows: TGTGCCAGCAGTCGCCAGGGTAGGTACGGCGCTGAAGCTTTCTTT. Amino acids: CASSRQGRYGAEAFF. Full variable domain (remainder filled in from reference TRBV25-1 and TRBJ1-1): EADIYQTPRYLVIGTGKKITLECSQTMGHDKMYWYQQDPGMELHLIHYSYGVNSTEKGDLSSESTVSRIRTEHFPLTLESARPSHTSQYLCASSRQGRYGAEAFFGQGTRLTVV.

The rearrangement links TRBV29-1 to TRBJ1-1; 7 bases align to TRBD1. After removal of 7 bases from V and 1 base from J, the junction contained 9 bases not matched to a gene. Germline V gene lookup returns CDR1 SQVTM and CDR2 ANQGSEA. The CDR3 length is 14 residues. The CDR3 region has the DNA TGCAGCGCCCGACAGGGCTTTGGGAACACTGAAGCTTTCTTT. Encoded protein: CSARQGFGNTEAFF.

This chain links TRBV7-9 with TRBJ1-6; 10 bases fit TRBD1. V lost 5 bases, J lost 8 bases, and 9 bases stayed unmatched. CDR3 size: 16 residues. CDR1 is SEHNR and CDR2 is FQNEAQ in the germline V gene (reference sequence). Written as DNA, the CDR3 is TGTGCCAGCAGCCGAACTGGGGACAGGGGATATTCACCCCTCCACTTT. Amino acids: CASSRTGDRGYSPLHF.

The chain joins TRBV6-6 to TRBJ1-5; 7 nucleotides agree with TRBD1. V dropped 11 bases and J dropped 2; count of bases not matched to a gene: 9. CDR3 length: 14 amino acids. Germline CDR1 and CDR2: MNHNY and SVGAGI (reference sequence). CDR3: CAGGRGFGNQPQHF. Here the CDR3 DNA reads TGTGCCGGGGGCAGGGGGTTTGGCAATCAGCCCCAGCATTTT.

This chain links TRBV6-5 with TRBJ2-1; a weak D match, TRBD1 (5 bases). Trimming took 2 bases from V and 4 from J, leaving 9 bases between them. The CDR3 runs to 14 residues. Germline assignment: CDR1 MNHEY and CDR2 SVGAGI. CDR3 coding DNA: TGTGCCAGCAGTTACGGCCCAGGGTACAATGAGCAGTTCTTC. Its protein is CASSYGPGYNEQFF.